This entry concerns a single T cell receptor beta chain. The sample comes from a study of control samples from healthy donors and cancer patients. Libraries were prepared by immunoSEQ multiplex PCR; TCRdb keeps only in-frame clonotypes and omits some of them. The sample contains some 130,000 clones, roughly 92% of which appear only once. Trimming took 4 bases from V and 2 from J, leaving 19 bases between them. Germline CDR1 is SGHNT and CDR2 is YYREEE (reference sequence). This CDR3 contains 18 residues. The sample consisted of blood. The chain couples TRBV5-4 to TRBJ2-6; D could derive from TRBD1 or TRBD2 (5 bases each). The clonotype was recovered from a young man in good health. As DNA, the CDR3 is TGTGCCAGCAGCGTGGGGGTCCCGGGCGGACCTGGGGCCAACGTCCTGACTTTC. It yields the protein CASSVGVPGGPGANVLTF.